These T cell receptor beta chains were read from a single sample in a study of blood T cell repertoires in COVID-19. Assay used: immunoSEQ multiplex PCR; TCRdb lists only in-frame clones, some missing. The data show about 220,000 clones, more than 80% seen once. Input material: PBMCs or T cells enriched from blood (not recorded which). The receptors derive from a woman aged 35 to 49 with acute COVID-19. Each CDR3 is given with its conserved first and last residue. The D gene is left open where the match is weak. Size values are once, few and many counts, or a class for expanded clones, and some rows have none.

TRBV15,14,TRBD1,TRBJ2-5,-,TGTGCCACCAGCAGACACGGGACAGAAGAGACCCAGTACTTC,CATSRHGTEETQYF
TRBV2,14,TRBD1,TRBJ1-5,-,TGTGCCAGCAGAGGGACAGTCTACGGCCAGCCCCAGCATTTT,CASRGTVYGQPQHF
TRBV5-4,12,-,TRBJ1-1,few,TGTGCCAGCAGCGCACAGAACACTGAAGCTTTCTTT,CASSAQNTEAFF
TRBV7-6,19,TRBD1,TRBJ1-4,once,TGTGCCAGCAGCCCGCGGAGGCGCCATTCGGACAGGGGGAGGGAAAAACTGTTTTTT,CASSPRRRHSDRGREKLFF
TRBV5-4,15,-,TRBJ2-6,-,TGTGCCAGCAGCGGGGGGACAGAGTGGGCCAACGTCCTGACTTTC,CASSGGTEWANVLTF
TRBV27,16,TRBD1,TRBJ2-2,-,TGTGCCAGCAGTTTATTCGGGACAGGGGGTCACGGGGAGCTGTTTTTT,CASSLFGTGGHGELFF
TRBV19,14,-,TRBJ1-1,few,TGTGCCAGTAGTATAGGGACCCGGGGGACTGAAGCTTTCTTT,CASSIGTRGTEAFF
TRBV2,16,TRBD1,TRBJ2-1,-,TGTGCCAGCACCGTTCTGACAGGGGGCCTCCCCAATGAGCAGTTCTTC,CASTVLTGGLPNEQFF
TRBV19,13,TRBD2,TRBJ2-5,-,TGTGCCAGTACTTATACTAGCGGGGGGGCCGTCTACTTC,CASTYTSGGAVYF
TRBV2,15,-,TRBJ1-4,-,TGTGCCAGCAGGCCAAACAGGGTGCAAAATGAAAAACTGTTTTTT,CASRPNRVQNEKLFF
TRBV6-6,14,TRBD1,TRBJ2-4,-,TGTGCCAGCAGTACAGGGGGAGCCAAAAACATTCAGTACTTC,CASSTGGAKNIQYF
TRBV7-6,13,-,TRBJ1-1,-,TGTGCCAGCAGCTTAGGACAAATCACTGAAGCTTTCTTT,CASSLGQITEAFF
TRBV11-2,13,-,TRBJ1-2,-,TGTGCCAGCAGCCCCGGCGGGGCCTATGGCTACACCTTC,CASSPGGAYGYTF
TRBV10-1,15,-,TRBJ1-6,-,TGCGCCAGCCGAAAATTCCGGGACACCAATTCACCCCTCCACTTT,CASRKFRDTNSPLHF
TRBV5-4,16,-,TRBJ1-1,-,TGTGCCAGCAGCTTCATTACTGGGGGCGCCGGATTCGAAGCTTTCTTT,CASSFITGGAGFEAFF
TRBV18,16,-,TRBJ2-4,-,TGTGCCAGCTCACTAACGCTGGAGTCCGGCAAAAACATTCAGTACTTC,CASSLTLESGKNIQYF
TRBV30,13,TRBD1,TRBJ2-2,few,TGTGCCTGGAGTGAACAGGGGCCCGGGGAGCTGTTTTTT,CAWSEQGPGELFF
TRBV19,17,TRBD1,TRBJ1-2,-,TGTGCCAGTAGTATGTATGGGGACAGATCATCTAACTATGGCTACACCTTC,CASSMYGDRSSNYGYTF
TRBV11-2,17,-,TRBJ1-6,-,TGTGCCAGCAGCCTAGGGGCTAGTGGCAGGGGCAATTCACCCCTCCACTTT,CASSLGASGRGNSPLHF
TRBV18,15,TRBD1,TRBJ2-7,-,TGTGCCAGCTCACTAGGGACAGGGAGGTCCTACGAGCAGTACTTC,CASSLGTGRSYEQYF
TRBV19,14,TRBD1,TRBJ1-2,-,TGTGCCAGTTCCCTAGGACAGGGCCCCTATGGCTACACCTTC,CASSLGQGPYGYTF
TRBV7-9,16,-,TRBJ2-2,-,TGTGCCAGCAGCCTTCCGGGACATACGAACACCGGGGAGCTGTTTTTT,CASSLPGHTNTGELFF
TRBV3-1/TRBV3-2,11,-,TRBJ1-2,-,TGTGCCAGCAGCCAAGCACAGCACTACACCTTC,CASSQAQHYTF
TRBV18,16,-,TRBJ1-3,-,TGTGCCAGCTCACCAGCGTTGGCCAGGGTGGGAAACACCATATATTTT,CASSPALARVGNTIYF
TRBV18,14,-,TRBJ2-5,-,TGTGCCAGCTCACCTGCAGATTACCAAGAGACCCAGTACTTC,CASSPADYQETQYF
TRBV6-5,13,-,TRBJ1-1,-,TGTGCCAGCAGTTACGGGGCAGGTACTGAAGCTTTCTTT,CASSYGAGTEAFF
TRBV27,15,-,TRBJ1-2,-,TGTGCCAGCACCGCCGAATACACAGCTAACTATGGCTACACCTTC,CASTAEYTANYGYTF
TRBV2,18,-,TRBJ1-4,-,TGTGCCAGCGGGGGAGGGGCGCTAACAACCGCGCCTAATGAAAAACTGTTTTTT,CASGGGALTTAPNEKLFF
TRBV5-6,14,-,TRBJ1-2,once,TGTGCCAGCAGCTTGGTCGACAGGTCCTATGGCTACACCTTC,CASSLVDRSYGYTF
TRBV7-7,16,TRBD2,TRBJ2-5,-,TGTGCTAGCAGCTTCACTAGCGGGGGCCCAAGCCAGACCCAGTACTTC,CASSFTSGGPSQTQYF
TRBV18,14,-,TRBJ2-1,-,TGTGCCAGCTCACCGGAGGCCAGCGGGTATGAGCAGTTCTTC,CASSPEASGYEQFF
TRBV3-1/TRBV3-2,13,-,TRBJ1-2,-,TGTGCCAGCAGCCAAGGTCAGAACTATGGCTACACCTTC,CASSQGQNYGYTF
TRBV27,13,TRBD1,TRBJ1-2,-,TGTGCCAGCAGTTTGGGGACAGGGAATGGCTACACCTTC,CASSLGTGNGYTF